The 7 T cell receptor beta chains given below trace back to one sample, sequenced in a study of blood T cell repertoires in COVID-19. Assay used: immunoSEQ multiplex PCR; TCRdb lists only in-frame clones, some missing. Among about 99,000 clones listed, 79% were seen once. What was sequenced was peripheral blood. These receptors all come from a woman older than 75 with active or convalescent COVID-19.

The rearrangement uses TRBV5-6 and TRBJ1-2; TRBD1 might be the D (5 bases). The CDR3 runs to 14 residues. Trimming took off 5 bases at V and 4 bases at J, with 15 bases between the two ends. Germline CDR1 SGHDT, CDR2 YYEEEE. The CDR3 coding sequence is TGTGCCAGCAGTCGGCGACAGAACCCCTATGGCTACACCTTC. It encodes CASSRRQNPYGYTF.

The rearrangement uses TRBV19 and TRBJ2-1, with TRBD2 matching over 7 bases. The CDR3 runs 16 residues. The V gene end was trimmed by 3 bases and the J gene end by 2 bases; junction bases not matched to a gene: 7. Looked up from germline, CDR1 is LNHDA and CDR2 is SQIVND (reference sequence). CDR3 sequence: CASSMGVAGAYNEQFF. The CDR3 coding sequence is TGTGCCAGTAGTATGGGAGTTGCGGGAGCCTACAATGAGCAGTTCTTC.

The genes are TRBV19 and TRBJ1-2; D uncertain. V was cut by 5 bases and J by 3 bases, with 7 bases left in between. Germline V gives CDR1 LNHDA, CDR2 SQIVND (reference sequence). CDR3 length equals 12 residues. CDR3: CASSRGYYGYTF. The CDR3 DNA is TGTGCCAGTAGTCGCGGATACTATGGCTACACCTTC.

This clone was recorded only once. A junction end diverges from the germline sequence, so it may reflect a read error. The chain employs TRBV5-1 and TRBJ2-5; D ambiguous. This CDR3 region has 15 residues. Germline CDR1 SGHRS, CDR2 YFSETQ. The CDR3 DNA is TGTGCCAGCAGCTTGGGTGGTAGCTCCCTGGAGACCCAGTACTTC. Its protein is CASSLGGSSLETQYF.

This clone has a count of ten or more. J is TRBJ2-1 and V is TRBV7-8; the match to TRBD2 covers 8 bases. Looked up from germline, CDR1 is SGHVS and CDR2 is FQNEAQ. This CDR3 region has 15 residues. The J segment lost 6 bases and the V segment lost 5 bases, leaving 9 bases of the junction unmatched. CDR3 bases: TGTGCCAGCAGCCCGGGAGCGGGAGCGGTCAATGAGCAGTTCTTC. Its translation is CASSPGAGAVNEQFF.

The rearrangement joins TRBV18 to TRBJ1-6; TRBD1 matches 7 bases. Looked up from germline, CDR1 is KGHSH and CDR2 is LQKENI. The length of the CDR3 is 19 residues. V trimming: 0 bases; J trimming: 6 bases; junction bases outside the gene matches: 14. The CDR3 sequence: CASSPPGTDGIRGNSPLHF. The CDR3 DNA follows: TGTGCCAGCTCACCACCCGGGACAGACGGAATACGGGGTAATTCACCCCTCCACTTT.

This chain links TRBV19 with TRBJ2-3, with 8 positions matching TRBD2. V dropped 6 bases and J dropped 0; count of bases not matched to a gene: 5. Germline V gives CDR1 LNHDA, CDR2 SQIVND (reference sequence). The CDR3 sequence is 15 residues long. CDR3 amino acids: CASSAGGSSTDTQYF. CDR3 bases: TGTGCCAGTAGCGCGGGGGGCAGTAGCACAGATACGCAGTATTTT.